This is a list of T cell receptor beta chains from one sample in a study of tumour-infiltrating T cells in Burkitt lymphoma. Profiled with immunoSEQ multiplex PCR; TCRdb holds only in-frame clones, not every one. The sample lists 11,000 to 15,000 clones; over 75% were seen once. Sequencing was performed on tumor tissue. These receptor sequences come from a human donor with diffuse large B-cell lymphoma. The CDR3 runs from the conserved cysteine through the conserved F or W. The order of the fields is CDR3 length, V gene, clone size, J gene, D gene, CDR3 DNA, CDR3 protein. A D gene is named only where the DNA matches it firmly. Size is omitted from some rows. Given values are once, few, many or a class for expanded clones.

>17|TRBV4-3|NA|TRBJ2-7|TRBD2
TGCGCCAGCAGCCCCTCCTTCACTAGCGGGAGAGCCTACGAGCAGTACTTC
CASSPSFTSGRAYEQYF
>14|TRBV5-1|NA|TRBJ1-4|NA
TGCGCCAGCAGCAACTTTGAAAGGAATGAAAAACTGTTTTTT
CASSNFERNEKLFF
>12|TRBV7-6|NA|TRBJ2-1|NA
TGTGCCAGCAGCCAATGGGGCAATGAGCAGTTCTTC
CASSQWGNEQFF
>15|TRBV9|NA|TRBJ2-2|TRBD1
TGTGCCAGCAGCGGCGGGACAGGGAACACCGGGGAGCTGTTTTTT
CASSGGTGNTGELFF
>13|TRBV6-6|NA|TRBJ1-1|NA
TGTGCCAGCAGTTACTCGGCGAACACTGAAGCTTTCTTT
CASSYSANTEAFF
>15|TRBV2|NA|TRBJ2-4|NA
TGTGCCAGCAGTGAGGACGGTATAGCCAAAAACATTCAGTACTTC
CASSEDGIAKNIQYF
>14|TRBV14|NA|TRBJ1-2|TRBD1
TGTGCCAGCAGCCAAAGTTGGGACAGCTATGGCTACACCTTC
CASSQSWDSYGYTF
>14|TRBV7-9|NA|TRBJ2-3|NA
TGTGCCAGCAGCTTTTATCCCGGCCCAGATACGCAGTATTTT
CASSFYPGPDTQYF
>14|TRBV15|NA|TRBJ1-4|NA
TGTGCCACCAGCAGAGGGGGTTTCGGTGAAAAACTGTTTTTT
CATSRGGFGEKLFF
>13|TRBV5-4|NA|TRBJ1-2|NA
TGTGCCAGCAGCCCCCGGGGTACTTATGGCTACACCTTC
CASSPRGTYGYTF
>13|TRBV5-4|NA|TRBJ2-1|NA
TGTGCCAGCAGCTACTGGGAGGACAATGAGCAGTTCTTC
CASSYWEDNEQFF
>13|TRBV2|NA|TRBJ1-1|NA
TGTGCCAGCGGCAAAAGTAGAGAGACTGAAGCTTTCTTT
CASGKSRETEAFF
>13|TRBV5-4|NA|TRBJ2-5|NA
TGTGCCAGCAGCTTGGGAGAGGGCGGGACCCAGTACTTC
CASSLGEGGTQYF
>16|TRBV14|once|TRBJ2-7|NA
TGTGCCAGCAGTGTTGCTACGGGACCCGAATCGTACGAGCAGTACTTC
CASSVATGPESYEQYF
>15|TRBV11-2|NA|TRBJ2-7|TRBD1
TGTGCCAGCAGCTTAACAGGGACAGGGTCCGTCGAGCAGTACTTC
CASSLTGTGSVEQYF
>15|TRBV13|NA|TRBJ2-5|TRBD1
TGTGCCAGCAGCGTGGCCGGGACAGTACAAGAGACCCAGTACTTC
CASSVAGTVQETQYF
>16|TRBV10-3|NA|TRBJ1-2|TRBD1
TGTGCCATCAGTGACGGTTGGGACAGGGCTAACTATGGCTACACCTTC
CAISDGWDRANYGYTF
>16|TRBV5-1|NA|TRBJ2-5|TRBD2
TGCGCCAGCAGCTTAGCGGGGGGTGCTACTTTGGAGACCCAGTACTTC
CASSLAGGATLETQYF
>14|TRBV28|NA|TRBJ2-1|NA
TGTGCCAGCAGTCCGCACCCGGCAAGGGCCGAGCAGCTCTTC
CASSPHPARAEQLF
>12|TRBV7-2|NA|TRBJ2-1|TRBD1
TGTGCCAGCAGCTGGACAGGGCGCGAGCAGTTCTTC
CASSWTGREQFF
>13|TRBV19|NA|TRBJ2-2|NA
TGTGCCAGCGGAAGGGTCGCCGCAGGGGAGCTGTTTTTT
CASGRVAAGELFF
>15|TRBV27|NA|TRBJ1-2|TRBD1
TGTGCCAGCAAACCTGACAGGGGGCTGTACTATGGCTACACCTTC
CASKPDRGLYYGYTF
>12|TRBV6-5|NA|TRBJ1-6|NA
TGTGCCAGCAGTGTGATTAATTCACCCCTCCACTTT
CASSVINSPLHF
>12|TRBV29-1|NA|TRBJ2-3|NA
TGCAGCGTTGTAGAAGGGGGGGATACGCAGTATTTT
CSVVEGGDTQYF
>13|TRBV9|NA|TRBJ1-1|NA
TGTGCCAGCAGCGTCTCAGCGACATCTGAAGCTTTCTTT
CASSVSATSEAFF
>12|TRBV19|once|TRBJ1-2|TRBD1
TGTGCCAGTAGTATGACAGGGGATGGCTACACCTTC
CASSMTGDGYTF
>12|TRBV6-5|once|TRBJ1-2|NA
TGTGCCAGCAGCCCCCCCGGGAACGGCTACACCTTC
CASSPPGNGYTF
>10|TRBV29-1|NA|TRBJ2-3|NA
TGCAGCTGCTTTGCAGATACGCAGTATTTT
CSCFADTQYF
>13|TRBV29-1|NA|TRBJ1-1|TRBD1
TGCAGCGTGGGAGACAGGGAGGGCACTGAAGCTTTCTTT
CSVGDREGTEAFF
>17|TRBV11-2|NA|TRBJ2-2|NA
TGTGCCAGCAGCCCTAGGGGCAACGGGGGGCGGGTCGGGGAGCTGTTTTTT
CASSPRGNGGRVGELFF
>16|TRBV5-6|NA|TRBJ2-1|NA
TGTGCTAGCAGCCTCGACTTACTGTCTACCTACAATGAGCAGTTCTTC
CASSLDLLSTYNEQFF
>15|TRBV4-3|NA|TRBJ1-2|NA
TGCGCCAGCAGCCAAGAGGAGGGACAAGACTATGGCTACACCTTC
CASSQEEGQDYGYTF